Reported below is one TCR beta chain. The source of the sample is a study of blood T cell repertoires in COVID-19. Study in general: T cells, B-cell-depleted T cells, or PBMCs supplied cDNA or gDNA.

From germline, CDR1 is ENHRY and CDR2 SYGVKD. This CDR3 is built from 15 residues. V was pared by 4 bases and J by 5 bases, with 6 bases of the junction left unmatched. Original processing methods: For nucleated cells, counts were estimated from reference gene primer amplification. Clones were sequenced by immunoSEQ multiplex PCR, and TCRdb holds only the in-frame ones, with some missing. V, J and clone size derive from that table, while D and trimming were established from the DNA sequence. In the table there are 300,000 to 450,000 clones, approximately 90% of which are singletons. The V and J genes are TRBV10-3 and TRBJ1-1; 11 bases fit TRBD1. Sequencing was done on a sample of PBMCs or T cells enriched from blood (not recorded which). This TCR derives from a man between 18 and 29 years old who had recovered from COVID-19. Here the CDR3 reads CAISGRDRGMTEAFF. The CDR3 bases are TGTGCCATCAGTGGTAGGGACAGGGGGATGACTGAAGCTTTCTTT.